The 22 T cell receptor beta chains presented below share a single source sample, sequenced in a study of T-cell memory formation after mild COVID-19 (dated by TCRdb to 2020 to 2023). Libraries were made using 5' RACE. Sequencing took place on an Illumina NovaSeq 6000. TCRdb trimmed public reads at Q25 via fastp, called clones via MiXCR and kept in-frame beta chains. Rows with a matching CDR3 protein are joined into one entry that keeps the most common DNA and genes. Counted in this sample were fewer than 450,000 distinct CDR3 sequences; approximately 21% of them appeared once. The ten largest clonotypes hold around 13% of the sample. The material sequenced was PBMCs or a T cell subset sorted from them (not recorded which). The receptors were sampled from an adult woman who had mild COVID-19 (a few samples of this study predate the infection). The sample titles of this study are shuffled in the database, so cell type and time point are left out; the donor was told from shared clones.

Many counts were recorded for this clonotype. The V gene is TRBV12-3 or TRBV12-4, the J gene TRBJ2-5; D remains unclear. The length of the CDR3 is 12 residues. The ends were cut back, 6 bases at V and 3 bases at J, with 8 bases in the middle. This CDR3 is CASSPTEETQYF. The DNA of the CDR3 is TGTGCCAGCAGCCCTACAGAAGAGACCCAGTACTTC.

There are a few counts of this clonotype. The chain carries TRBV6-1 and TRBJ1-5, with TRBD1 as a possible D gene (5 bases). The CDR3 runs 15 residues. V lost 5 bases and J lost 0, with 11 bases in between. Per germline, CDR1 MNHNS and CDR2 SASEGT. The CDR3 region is CASSLGPTSNQPQHF. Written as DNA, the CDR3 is TGTGCCAGCAGTTTGGGACCGACTAGCAATCAGCCCCAGCATTTT.

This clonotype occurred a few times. The CDR3 DNA is TGTGCCAGCAGCGCAATCAGGTACGAGCAGTACTTC. It translates to CASSAIRYEQYF. This chain links TRBV5-6 with TRBJ2-7; no firm D call. This CDR3 region has 12 residues. CDR1 SGHDT and CDR2 YYEEEE come from the germline V gene. Trimming took off 4 bases at V and 4 bases at J, with 9 bases between the two ends. Full variable domain (outside the CDR3, taken from reference TRBV5-6 and TRBJ2-7): DAGVTQSPTHLIKTRGQQVTLRCSPKSGHDTVSWYQQALGQGPQFIFQYYEEEERQRGNFPDRFSGHQFPNYSSELNVNALLLGDSALYLCASSAIRYEQYFGPGTRLTVT.

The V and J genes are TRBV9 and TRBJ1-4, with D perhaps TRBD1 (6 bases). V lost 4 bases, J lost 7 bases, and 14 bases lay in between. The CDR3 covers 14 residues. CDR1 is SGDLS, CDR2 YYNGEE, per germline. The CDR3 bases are TGTGCCAGCAGCTCAAGAGGGGGGGTTGAAAAACTGTTTTTT. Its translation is CASSSRGGVEKLFF. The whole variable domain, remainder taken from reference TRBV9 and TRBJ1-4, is DSGVTQTPKHLITATGQRVTLRCSPRSGDLSVYWYQQSLDQGLQFLIQYYNGEERAKGNILERFSAQQFPDLHSELNLSSLELGDSALYFCASSSRGGVEKLFFGSGTQLSVL.

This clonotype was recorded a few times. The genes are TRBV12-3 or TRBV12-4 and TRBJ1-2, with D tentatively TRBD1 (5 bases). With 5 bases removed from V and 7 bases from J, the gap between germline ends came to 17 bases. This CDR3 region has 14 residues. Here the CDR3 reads CASSLQGVVGGYTF. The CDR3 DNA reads TGTGCCAGCAGTCTGCAGGGCGTTGTGGGTGGCTACACCTTC.

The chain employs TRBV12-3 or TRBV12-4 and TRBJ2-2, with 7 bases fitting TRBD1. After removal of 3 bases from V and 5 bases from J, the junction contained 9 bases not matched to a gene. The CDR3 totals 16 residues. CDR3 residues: CASSFSVTGLTGELFF. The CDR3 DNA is TGTGCCAGCAGTTTTAGTGTGACAGGGTTAACCGGGGAGCTGTTTTTT.

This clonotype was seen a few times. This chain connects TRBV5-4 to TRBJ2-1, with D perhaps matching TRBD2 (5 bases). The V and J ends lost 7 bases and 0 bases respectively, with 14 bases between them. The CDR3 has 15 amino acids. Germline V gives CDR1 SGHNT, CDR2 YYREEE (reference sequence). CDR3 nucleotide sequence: TGTGCCAGCCGGGGAGCGGCCAGCTCCTACAATGAGCAGTTCTTC. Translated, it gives CASRGAASSYNEQFF. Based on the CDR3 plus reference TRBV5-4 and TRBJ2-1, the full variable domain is ETGVTQSPTHLIKTRGQQVTLRCSSQSGHNTVSWYQQALGQGPQFIFQYYREEENGRGNFPPRFSGLQFPNYSSELNVNALELDDSALYLCASRGAASSYNEQFFGPGTRLTVL.

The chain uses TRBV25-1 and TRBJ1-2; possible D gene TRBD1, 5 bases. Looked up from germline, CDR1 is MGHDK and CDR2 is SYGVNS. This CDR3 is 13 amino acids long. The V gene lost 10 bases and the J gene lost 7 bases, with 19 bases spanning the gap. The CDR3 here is CATSVGQGFGYTF. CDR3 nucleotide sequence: TGTGCCACCTCAGTGGGGCAGGGCTTTGGCTACACCTTC.

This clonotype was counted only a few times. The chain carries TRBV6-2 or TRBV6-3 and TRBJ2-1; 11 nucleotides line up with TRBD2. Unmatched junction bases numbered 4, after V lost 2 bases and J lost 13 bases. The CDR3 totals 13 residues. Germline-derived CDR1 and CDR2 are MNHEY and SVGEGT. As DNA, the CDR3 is TGTGCCAGCAGTTACGGACTAGCGGGTCGTCAGTTCTTC. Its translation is CASSYGLAGRQFF.

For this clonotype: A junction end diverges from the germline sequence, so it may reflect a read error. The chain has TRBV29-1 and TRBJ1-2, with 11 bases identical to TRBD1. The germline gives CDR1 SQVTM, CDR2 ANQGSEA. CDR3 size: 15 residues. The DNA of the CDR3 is TGCAGCGTAGAAGCCTACCGGACAGGGGGCTTTGGCTACACCTTC. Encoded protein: CSVEAYRTGGFGYTF.

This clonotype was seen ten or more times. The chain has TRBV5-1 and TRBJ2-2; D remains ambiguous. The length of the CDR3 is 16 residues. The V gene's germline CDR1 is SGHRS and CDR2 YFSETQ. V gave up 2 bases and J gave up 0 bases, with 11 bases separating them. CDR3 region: CASSLDTPTNTGELFF. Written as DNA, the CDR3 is TGCGCCAGCAGCTTAGACACCCCAACGAACACCGGGGAGCTGTTTTTT.

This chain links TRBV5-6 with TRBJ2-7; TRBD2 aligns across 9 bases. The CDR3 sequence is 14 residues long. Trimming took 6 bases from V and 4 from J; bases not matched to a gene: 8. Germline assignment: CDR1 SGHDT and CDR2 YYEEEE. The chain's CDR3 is CASTDSGGIYEQYF. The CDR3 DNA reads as TGTGCCAGCACCGACAGCGGGGGGATTTACGAGCAGTACTTC.

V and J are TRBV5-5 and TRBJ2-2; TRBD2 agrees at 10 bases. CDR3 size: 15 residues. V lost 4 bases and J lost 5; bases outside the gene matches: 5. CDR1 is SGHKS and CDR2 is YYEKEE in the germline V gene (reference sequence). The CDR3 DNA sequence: TGTGCCAGCAGCCGGACTAGCGGCGGGACCGGGGAGCTGTTTTTT. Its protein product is CASSRTSGGTGELFF.

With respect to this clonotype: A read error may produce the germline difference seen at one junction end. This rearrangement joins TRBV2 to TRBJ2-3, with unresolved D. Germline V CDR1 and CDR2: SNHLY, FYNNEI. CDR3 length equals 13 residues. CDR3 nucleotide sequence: TGTGCCAGCAGTGAGGCTCGCGAAGATACGCAGTACTTT. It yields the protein CASSEAREDTQYF.

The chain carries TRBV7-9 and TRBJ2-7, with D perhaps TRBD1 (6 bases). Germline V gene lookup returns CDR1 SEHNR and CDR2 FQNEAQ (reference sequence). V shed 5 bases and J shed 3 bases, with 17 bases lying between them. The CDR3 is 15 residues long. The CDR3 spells CASSLTGTTDYEQYF. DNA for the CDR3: TGTGCCAGCAGCCTAACCGGGACAACAGACTACGAGCAGTACTTC.

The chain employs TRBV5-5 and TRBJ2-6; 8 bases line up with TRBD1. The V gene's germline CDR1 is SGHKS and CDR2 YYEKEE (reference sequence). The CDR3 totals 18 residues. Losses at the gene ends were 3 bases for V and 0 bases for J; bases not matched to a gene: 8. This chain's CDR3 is CASSSDRGLRSGANVLTF. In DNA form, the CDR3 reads TGTGCCAGCAGCTCCGACAGGGGCCTTCGCTCTGGGGCCAACGTCCTGACTTTC.

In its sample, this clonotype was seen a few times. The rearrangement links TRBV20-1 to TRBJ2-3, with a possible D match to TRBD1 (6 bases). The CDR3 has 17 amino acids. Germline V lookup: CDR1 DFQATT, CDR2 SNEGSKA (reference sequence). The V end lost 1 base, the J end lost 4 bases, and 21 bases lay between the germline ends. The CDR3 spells CSARANQDVAGADTQYF. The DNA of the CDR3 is TGCAGTGCTAGAGCAAATCAGGACGTAGCAGGGGCAGATACGCAGTATTTT.

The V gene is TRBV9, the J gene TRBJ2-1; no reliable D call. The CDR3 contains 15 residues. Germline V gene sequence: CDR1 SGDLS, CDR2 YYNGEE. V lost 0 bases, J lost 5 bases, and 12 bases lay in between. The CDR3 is CASSVDLGQNNEQFF. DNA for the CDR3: TGTGCCAGCAGCGTAGATCTTGGGCAGAACAATGAGCAGTTCTTC.

CDR3 bases: TGTGCCAGCACCGGATTTGTTAGCGGGAGGTCGAACACCGGGGAGCTGTTTTTT. Its translation: CASTGFVSGRSNTGELFF. The chain has TRBV2 and TRBJ2-2; TRBD2 agrees at 10 bases. The CDR3 is made up of 18 amino acids. Trimming at V came to 7 bases and at J to 0 bases, leaving 11 bases not matched to a gene. CDR1 is SNHLY, CDR2 FYNNEI, per germline.

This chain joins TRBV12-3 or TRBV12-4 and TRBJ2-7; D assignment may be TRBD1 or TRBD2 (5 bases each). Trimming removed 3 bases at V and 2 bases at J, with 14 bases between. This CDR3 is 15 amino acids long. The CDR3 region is CASSFRDPFPYEQYF. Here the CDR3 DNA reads TGTGCCAGCAGTTTTCGGGACCCTTTTCCCTACGAGCAGTACTTC.

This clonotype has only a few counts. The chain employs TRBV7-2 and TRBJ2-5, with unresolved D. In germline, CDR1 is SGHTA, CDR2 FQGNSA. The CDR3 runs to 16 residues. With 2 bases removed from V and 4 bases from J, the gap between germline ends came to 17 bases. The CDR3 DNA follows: TGTGCCAGCAGCTTAAAGTGGAGATCGGTTGGAGAGACCCAGTACTTC. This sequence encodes CASSLKWRSVGETQYF. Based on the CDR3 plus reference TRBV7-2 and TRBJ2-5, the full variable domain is GAGVSQSPSNKVTEKGKDVELRCDPISGHTALYWYRQSLGQGLEFLIYFQGNSAPDKSGLPSDRFSAERTGGSVSTLTIQRTQQEDSAVYLCASSLKWRSVGETQYFGPGTRLLVL.

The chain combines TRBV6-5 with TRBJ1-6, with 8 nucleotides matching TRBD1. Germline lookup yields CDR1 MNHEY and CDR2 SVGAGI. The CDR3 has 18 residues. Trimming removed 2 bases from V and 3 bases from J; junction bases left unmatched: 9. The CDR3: CASSYSGQGGYYNSPLHF. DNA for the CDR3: TGTGCCAGCAGTTACAGCGGACAGGGTGGTTACTATAATTCACCCCTCCACTTT.